This TCR beta chain was retrieved from a study of cytomegalovirus exposure and HLA in healthy donors. Both 60 Vbeta primers and 13 Jbeta primers went into the PCR. TCRdb keeps only in-frame clones here, not all; method: immunoSEQ multiplex PCR. The table includes about 110,000 clones, approximately 79% detected once. Germline V gene data show CDR1 as SGHTA and CDR2 as FQGNSA. The V and J ends lost 6 bases and 3 bases respectively, with 21 bases between them. The CDR3 runs to 16 residues. This sequence originates from a man aged 25 to 40 in good health and CMV-seropositive. This chain links TRBV7-2 with TRBJ2-7; maybe TRBD1 (5 bases). Sequencing was done on a sample of PBMCs. CDR3 DNA sequence: TGTGCCAGCAGGTTAAGACCTACAGGTCCACTCTACGAGCAGTACTTC. Translated: CASRLRPTGPLYEQYF. Together with reference TRBV7-2 and TRBJ2-7, the CDR3 gives the full variable domain: GAGVSQSPSNKVTEKGKDVELRCDPISGHTALYWYRQSLGQGLEFLIYFQGNSAPDKSGLPSDRFSAERTGGSVSTLTIQRTQQEDSAVYLCASRLRPTGPLYEQYFGPGTRLTVT.